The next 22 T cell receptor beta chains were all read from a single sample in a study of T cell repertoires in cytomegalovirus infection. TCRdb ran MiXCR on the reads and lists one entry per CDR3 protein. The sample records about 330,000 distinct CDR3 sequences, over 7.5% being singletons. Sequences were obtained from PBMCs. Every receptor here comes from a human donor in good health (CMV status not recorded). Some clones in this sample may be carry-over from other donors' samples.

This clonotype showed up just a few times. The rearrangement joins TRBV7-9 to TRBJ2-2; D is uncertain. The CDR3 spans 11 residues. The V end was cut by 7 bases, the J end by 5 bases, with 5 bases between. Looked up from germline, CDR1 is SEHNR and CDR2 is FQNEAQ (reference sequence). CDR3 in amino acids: CASTVTGELFF. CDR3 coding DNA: TGTGCCAGCACCGTAACCGGGGAGCTGTTTTTT.

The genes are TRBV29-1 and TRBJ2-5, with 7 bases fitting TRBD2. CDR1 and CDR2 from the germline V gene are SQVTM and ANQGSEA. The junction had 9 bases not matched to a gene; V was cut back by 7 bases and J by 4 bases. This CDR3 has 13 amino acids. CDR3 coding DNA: TGCAGCGCCGGGGCGGGGGTTGTAGAGACCCAGTACTTC. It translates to CSAGAGVVETQYF. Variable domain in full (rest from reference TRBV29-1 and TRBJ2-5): SAVISQKPSRDICQRGTSLTIQCQVDSQVTMMFWYRQQPGQSLTLIATANQGSEATYESGFVIDKFPISRPNLTFSTLTVSNMSPEDSSIYLCSAGAGVVETQYFGPGTRLLVL.

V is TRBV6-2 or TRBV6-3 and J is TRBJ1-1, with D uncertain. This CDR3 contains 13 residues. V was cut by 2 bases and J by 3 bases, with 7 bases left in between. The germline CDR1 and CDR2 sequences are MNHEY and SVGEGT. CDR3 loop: CASSYGRYTEAFF. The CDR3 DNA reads TGTGCCAGCAGTTACGGGAGGTACACTGAAGCTTTCTTT.

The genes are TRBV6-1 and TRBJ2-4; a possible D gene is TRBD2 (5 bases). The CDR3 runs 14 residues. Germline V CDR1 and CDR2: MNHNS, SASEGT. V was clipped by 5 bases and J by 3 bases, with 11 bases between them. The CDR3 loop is CASSPVGGKNIQYF. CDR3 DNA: TGTGCCAGCAGTCCCGTCGGAGGCAAAAACATTCAGTACTTC.

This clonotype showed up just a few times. The CDR3 nucleotides are TGCAGTGCTAGAGCCAACATGAGGGAGCAGTACTTC. Protein product: CSARANMREQYF. The chain couples TRBV20-1 to TRBJ2-7; D ambiguous. V shed 1 base and J shed 7 bases, with 11 bases lying between them. Germline V lookup: CDR1 DFQATT, CDR2 SNEGSKA (reference sequence). The CDR3 runs to 12 residues.

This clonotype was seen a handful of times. The chain's CDR3 is CASSLGLQDGYTF. The CDR3 DNA follows: TGCGCCAGCAGCTTGGGATTACAGGATGGCTACACCTTC. The rearrangement uses TRBV5-1 and TRBJ1-2; D perhaps matches TRBD1 (5 bases). The CDR3 totals 13 residues. Per germline, CDR1 SGHRS and CDR2 YFSETQ. Deletions cut 0 bases from V and 6 bases from J, with 9 bases between. The full variable domain, rest sourced from reference TRBV5-1 and TRBJ1-2, is KAGVTQTPRYLIKTRGQQVTLSCSPISGHRSVSWYQQTPGQGLQFLFEYFSETQRNKGNFPGRFSGRQFSNSRSEMNVSTLELGDSALYLCASSLGLQDGYTFGSGTRLTVV.

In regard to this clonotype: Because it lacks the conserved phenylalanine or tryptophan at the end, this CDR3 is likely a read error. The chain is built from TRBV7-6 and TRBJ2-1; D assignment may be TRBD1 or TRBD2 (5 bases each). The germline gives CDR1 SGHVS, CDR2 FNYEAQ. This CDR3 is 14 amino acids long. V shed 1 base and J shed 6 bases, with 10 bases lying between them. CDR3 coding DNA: TGTGCCAGCAGCTTAGTGAGTGGGACCAATGAGCAGTTCTAC. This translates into CASSLVSGTNEQFY.

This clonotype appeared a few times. Here the CDR3 DNA reads TGTGCCAGCAGCTTAAAGGGCCCAGATACGCAGTATTTT. Amino acids: CASSLKGPDTQYF. The chain is built from TRBV7-2 and TRBJ2-3; no firm D call. Germline values: CDR1 SGHTA, CDR2 FQGNSA. V lost 2 bases and J 4 bases, leaving 7 bases between the germline ends. There are 13 residues in the CDR3.

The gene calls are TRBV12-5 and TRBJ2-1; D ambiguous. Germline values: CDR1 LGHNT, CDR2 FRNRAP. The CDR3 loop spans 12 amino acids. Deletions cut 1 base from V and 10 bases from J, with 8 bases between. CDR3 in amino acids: CASGLGVGEQFF. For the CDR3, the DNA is TGTGCTAGTGGTTTGGGGGTTGGGGAGCAGTTCTTC. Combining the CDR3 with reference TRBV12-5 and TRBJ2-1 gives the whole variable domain DARVTQTPRHKVTEMGQEVTMRCQPILGHNTVFWYRQTMMQGLELLAYFRNRAPLDDSGMPKDRFSAEMPDATLATLKIQPSEPRDSAVYFCASGLGVGEQFFGPGTRLTVL.

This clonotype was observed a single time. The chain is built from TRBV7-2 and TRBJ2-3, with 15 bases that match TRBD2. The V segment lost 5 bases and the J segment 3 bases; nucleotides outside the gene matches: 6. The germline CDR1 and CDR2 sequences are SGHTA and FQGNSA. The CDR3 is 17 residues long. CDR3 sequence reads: CASSVGLAGGPTDTQYF. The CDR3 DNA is TGTGCCAGCAGCGTAGGACTAGCGGGAGGGCCAACAGATACGCAGTATTTT.

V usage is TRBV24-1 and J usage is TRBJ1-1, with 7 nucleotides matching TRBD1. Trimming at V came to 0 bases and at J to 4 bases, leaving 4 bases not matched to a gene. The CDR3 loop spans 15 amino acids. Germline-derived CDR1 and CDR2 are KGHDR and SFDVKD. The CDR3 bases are TGTGCCACCAGTGATTTGGCCAGGGGGGGCACTGAAGCTTTCTTT. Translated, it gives CATSDLARGGTEAFF.

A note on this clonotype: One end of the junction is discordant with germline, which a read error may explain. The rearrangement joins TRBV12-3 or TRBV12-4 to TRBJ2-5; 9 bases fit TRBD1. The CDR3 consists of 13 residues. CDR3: CASTRDREDTQYF. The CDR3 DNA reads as TGTGCCAGCACCCGGGACAGGGAAGATACCCAGTACTTC.

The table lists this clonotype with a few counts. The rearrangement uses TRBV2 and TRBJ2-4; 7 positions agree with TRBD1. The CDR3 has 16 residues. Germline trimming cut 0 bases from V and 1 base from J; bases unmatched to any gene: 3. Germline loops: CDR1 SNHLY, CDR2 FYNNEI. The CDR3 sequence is CASSEASQGAKNIQYF. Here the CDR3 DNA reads TGTGCCAGCAGTGAAGCCTCACAGGGGGCCAAAAACATTCAGTACTTC.

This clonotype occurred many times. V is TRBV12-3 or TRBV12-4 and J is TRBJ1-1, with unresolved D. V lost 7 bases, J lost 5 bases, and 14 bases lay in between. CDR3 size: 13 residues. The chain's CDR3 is CASIQHVGTEAFF. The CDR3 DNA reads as TGTGCCAGCATCCAACATGTAGGGACTGAAGCTTTCTTT.

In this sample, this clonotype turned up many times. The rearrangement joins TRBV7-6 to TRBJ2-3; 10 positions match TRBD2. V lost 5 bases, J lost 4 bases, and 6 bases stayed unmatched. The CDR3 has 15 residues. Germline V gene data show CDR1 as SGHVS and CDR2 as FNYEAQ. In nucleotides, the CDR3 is TGTGCCAGCAGCCCGAGGACTAGCGGTTCAGATACGCAGTATTTT. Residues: CASSPRTSGSDTQYF.

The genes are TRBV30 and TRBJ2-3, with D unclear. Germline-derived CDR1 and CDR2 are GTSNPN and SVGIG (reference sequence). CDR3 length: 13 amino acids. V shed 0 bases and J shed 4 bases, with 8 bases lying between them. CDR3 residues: CAWSVKGSDTQYF. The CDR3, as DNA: TGTGCCTGGAGTGTTAAAGGGTCAGATACGCAGTATTTT.

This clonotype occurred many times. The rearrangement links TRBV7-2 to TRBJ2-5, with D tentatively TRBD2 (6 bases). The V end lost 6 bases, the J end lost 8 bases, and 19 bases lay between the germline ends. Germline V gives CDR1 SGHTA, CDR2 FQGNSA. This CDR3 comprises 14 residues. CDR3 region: CASRPGPSLATQYF. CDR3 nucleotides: TGTGCCAGCAGGCCCGGCCCTTCACTAGCAACCCAGTACTTC.

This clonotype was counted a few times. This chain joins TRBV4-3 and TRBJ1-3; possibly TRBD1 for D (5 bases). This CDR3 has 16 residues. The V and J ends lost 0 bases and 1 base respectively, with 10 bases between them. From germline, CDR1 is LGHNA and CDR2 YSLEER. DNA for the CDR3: TGCGCCAGCAGCCAAGACGGGGGAGGATCTGGAAACACCATATATTTT. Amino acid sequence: CASSQDGGGSGNTIYF.

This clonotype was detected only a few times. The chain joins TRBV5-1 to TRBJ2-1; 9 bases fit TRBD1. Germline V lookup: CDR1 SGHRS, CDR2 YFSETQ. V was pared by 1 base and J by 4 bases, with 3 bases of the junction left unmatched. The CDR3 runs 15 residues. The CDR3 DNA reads TGCGCCAGCAGCTTGTCCGGGACAGGGTACAATGAGCAGTTCTTC. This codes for CASSLSGTGYNEQFF.

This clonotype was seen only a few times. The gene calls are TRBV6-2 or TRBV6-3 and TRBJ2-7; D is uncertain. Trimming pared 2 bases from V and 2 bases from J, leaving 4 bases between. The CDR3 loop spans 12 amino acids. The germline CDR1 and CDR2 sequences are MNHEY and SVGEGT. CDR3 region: CASSYAAYEQYF. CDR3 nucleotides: TGTGCCAGCAGTTACGCAGCCTACGAGCAGTACTTC.

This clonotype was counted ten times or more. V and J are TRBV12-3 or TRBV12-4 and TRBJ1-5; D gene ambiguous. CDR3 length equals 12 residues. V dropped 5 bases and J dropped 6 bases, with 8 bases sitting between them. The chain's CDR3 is CASSTRTQPQHF. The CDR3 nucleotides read TGTGCCAGCAGTACTAGGACTCAGCCCCAGCATTTT.

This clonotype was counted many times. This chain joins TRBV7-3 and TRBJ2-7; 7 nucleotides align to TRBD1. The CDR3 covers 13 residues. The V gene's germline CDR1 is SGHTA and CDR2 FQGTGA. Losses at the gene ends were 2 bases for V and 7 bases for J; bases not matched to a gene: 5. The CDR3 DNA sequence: TGTGCCAGCAGCTTACGACAGGGTAGTGAGCAGTACTTC. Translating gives CASSLRQGSEQYF.